This T cell receptor (beta chain) was found in a study of blood T cell repertoires in COVID-19. Overall study context: Specimens from acute and convalescent COVID-19 originated in the United States, Italy and Spain. Sample material is recorded as cDNA or gDNA derived from T cells, B-cell-depleted T cells, or PBMCs.

Authors' processing steps: Researchers report that nucleated cell counts were estimated from reference gene primer amplification. Sequenced by immunoSEQ multiplex PCR; TCRdb stores in-frame clones only, minus some. V and J calls and clone size come straight from that table; D and trimming were deduced from the DNA. The sample consists of about 190,000 clones, 80% to 95% of them appearing once. The CDR3 has 16 amino acids. The germline CDR1 and CDR2 sequences are LGHDT and YNNKEL (reference sequence). With respect to this clone: An end of the junction differs from the germline gene, which may be a read error.

This chain links TRBV3-1 (or the pseudogene TRBV3-2) with TRBJ1-4, with 8 bases lining up with TRBD1. The receptor's source is a man between 45 and 60 years old with acute or convalescent COVID-19. Sequences were obtained from peripheral blood. The CDR3 DNA reads as TGTGCCAGCAGCCAATCGGACAGGGCTGCTAATGAGAAACTGTTTTTT. Translation gives CASSQSDRAANEKLFF.